The 28 T cell receptor beta chains given below trace back to one sample, sequenced in a study of T-cell memory formation after mild COVID-19. TCRdb re-analysed the 5' RACE reads in MiXCR, keeping a single row per CDR3 protein. Of some 48,000 distinct CDR3 sequences listed, around a quarter are singletons. The specimen was PBMCs or a T cell subset sorted from them (not recorded which). These receptors came from a man younger than 35 who had mild COVID-19 (a few samples of this study predate the infection). Cell type and time point are not known.

This clonotype is large in the sample. The chain employs TRBV15 and TRBJ2-2; 11 bases fit TRBD2. CDR1 LNHNV and CDR2 YYDKDF come from the germline V gene (reference sequence). The V and J ends lost 0 bases and 5 bases, in that order; junction bases with no gene match: 14. The length of the CDR3 is 20 residues. CDR3 sequence: CATSRDVEVLASGGTGELFF. CDR3 nucleotide sequence: TGTGCCACCAGCAGAGATGTAGAGGTGTTGGCTAGCGGGGGGACCGGGGAGCTGTTTTTT.

Only a few counts were recorded for this clonotype. CDR3 in amino acids: CASSRTSGGRTDTQYF. The CDR3 DNA is TGTGCCAGCAGCCGAACTAGCGGGGGGCGTACAGATACGCAGTATTTT. This chain connects TRBV6-5 to TRBJ2-3, with TRBD2 matching 12 bases. From germline, CDR1 is MNHEY and CDR2 SVGAGI. CDR3 length: 16 amino acids. V shed 6 bases and J 3 bases; nucleotides not matched to a gene: 7.

The chain joins TRBV25-1 to TRBJ1-1, with D perhaps matching TRBD1 (6 bases). This CDR3 contains 15 residues. The V gene lost 3 bases and the J gene lost 0 bases, with 11 bases spanning the gap. Germline V gene sequence: CDR1 MGHDK, CDR2 SYGVNS. CDR3 coding DNA: TGTGCCAGCAGTGAGAGGGGGAGTATGAACACTGAAGCTTTCTTT. It specifies CASSERGSMNTEAFF.

This clonotype showed up many times. V gene TRBV12-3 or TRBV12-4 combines with J gene TRBJ1-2, with TRBD1 as a possible D gene (6 bases). Between the trimmed V and J ends, which lost 5 bases and 7 bases, there was a span of 20 bases. The CDR3 contains 15 residues. CDR3 region: CASSLSVGGISGYTF. CDR3 DNA sequence: TGTGCCAGCAGTCTTTCTGTAGGGGGGATTTCTGGCTACACCTTC.

In this sample, this clonotype turned up a few times. The chain couples TRBV5-1 to TRBJ2-5; D not certain. The CDR3 extends over 13 amino acids. Per the germline V gene, CDR1 is SGHRS and CDR2 is YFSETQ. V was trimmed by 7 bases and J by 8 bases, leaving 18 bases between them. The CDR3 region is CASCTSPRDTQYF. The CDR3 coding sequence is TGCGCCAGCTGCACCAGTCCAAGAGACACCCAGTACTTC.

Only a few counts were recorded for this clonotype. The chain links TRBV7-9 to TRBJ1-2, with 9 bases fitting TRBD1. Germline lookup yields CDR1 SEHNR and CDR2 FQNEAQ (reference sequence). J gave up 2 bases and V 6 bases, and 10 bases lay outside the gene matches. The CDR3 runs to 16 residues. The CDR3 nucleotides read TGTGCCAGCAGATATCCGACCGGGACAGGGAACTATGGCTACACCTTC. It specifies CASRYPTGTGNYGYTF.

The table lists this clonotype with a count of one. The rearrangement joins TRBV3-2 to TRBJ2-5; TRBD1, the D gene given by the table, was not confirmed from the DNA. TRBV3-2 is a known pseudogene. The CDR3 spans 16 residues. The CDR3 nucleotides read TGTGCCAGCAGCCCCGAAGAGACAGGGGTAAAAGAGACCCAGTACTTC. It codes for CASSPEETGVKETQYF.

This clonotype was counted a few times. The genes are TRBV21-1 and TRBJ2-1; TRBD1 reflects the table's D call only, with no check against the DNA. TRBV21-1 is labeled a pseudogene. This CDR3 is built from 14 residues. The CDR3 DNA is TGTGCCAGCAGCCCTGACAGGGCCTACAATGAGCAGTTCTTC. Amino acids: CASSPDRAYNEQFF.

This clonotype was found a few times. The V gene is TRBV29-1, the J gene TRBJ1-2; no clear D gene. Germline V gives CDR1 SQVTM, CDR2 ANQGSEA. CDR3 length: 14 residues. V was shortened by 0 bases and J by 3 bases, with 11 bases between the two germline ends. The CDR3 region has the DNA TGCAGCGTTGAAGATATTAGGGATTACTATGGCTACACCTTC. The encoded protein is CSVEDIRDYYGYTF.

V gene TRBV5-1 combines with J gene TRBJ2-7; 10 bases agree with TRBD2. CDR1 is SGHRS, CDR2 YFSETQ, per germline. The CDR3 runs to 16 residues. Trimming took 0 bases from V and 2 from J; bases not matched to a gene: 5. CDR3 bases: TGCGCCAGCAGCTTGGCTAGCGGGGGCCTAACCTACGAGCAGTACTTC. As protein: CASSLASGGLTYEQYF. Drawing the rest from reference TRBV5-1 and TRBJ2-7, the complete variable domain is KAGVTQTPRYLIKTRGQQVTLSCSPISGHRSVSWYQQTPGQGLQFLFEYFSETQRNKGNFPGRFSGRQFSNSRSEMNVSTLELGDSALYLCASSLASGGLTYEQYFGPGTRLTVT.

The chain uses TRBV7-6 and TRBJ2-1; 9 bases align to TRBD1. The ends lost 2 bases at V and 4 bases at J; junction bases unmatched: 6. The CDR3 runs to 16 residues. Germline lookup yields CDR1 SGHVS and CDR2 FNYEAQ. CDR3 loop: CASSLFGDRAYNEQFF. The CDR3 nucleotides are TGTGCCAGCAGCTTATTCGGGGACAGGGCGTACAATGAGCAGTTCTTC.

This clonotype was counted a single time. V and J are TRBV20-1 and TRBJ2-1; TRBD2 agrees at 11 bases. CDR3 length: 14 amino acids. Per germline, CDR1 DFQATT and CDR2 SNEGSKA (reference sequence). Trimming removed 5 bases from V and 9 bases from J; junction bases left unmatched: 9. The CDR3 here is CSAPLAGGPGEQFF. CDR3 DNA: TGCAGTGCTCCGTTAGCGGGGGGGCCCGGTGAGCAGTTCTTC.

CDR3 protein: CASSLGPAEGEAFF. DNA of the CDR3: TGTGCCAGCAGCTTAGGACCAGCCGAAGGGGAAGCTTTCTTT. The chain links TRBV13 to TRBJ1-1; D remains unclear. CDR3 size: 14 residues. The V and J ends lost 0 bases and 8 bases respectively, with 13 bases between them. Germline CDR1 is PRHDT and CDR2 is FYEKMQ (reference sequence).

This chain uses TRBV4-3 with TRBJ2-3; 9 nucleotides align to TRBD1. The CDR3 spans 18 residues. V dropped 0 bases and J dropped 4; count of bases not matched to a gene: 11. CDR1 is LGHNA and CDR2 is YSLEER in the germline V gene. CDR3 protein: CASSQDRGTGPSADTQYF. The CDR3 coding sequence is TGCGCCAGCAGCCAAGATCGGGGGACAGGGCCCTCGGCAGATACGCAGTATTTT.

This clonotype was counted a single time. The chain recombines TRBV20-1 with TRBJ2-3; D is unresolved. Looked up from germline, CDR1 is DFQATT and CDR2 is SNEGSKA (reference sequence). CDR3 length equals 11 residues. The V gene lost 5 bases and the J gene lost 5 bases, with 8 bases spanning the gap. CDR3 DNA: TGCAGTGCTCAAGGTGGAGATACGCAGTATTTT. Translation gives CSAQGGDTQYF.

The V and J genes are TRBV5-1 and TRBJ1-1, with D tentatively TRBD1 (5 bases). Trimming left V 2 bases short and J 2 bases short, with 10 bases between. Looked up from germline, CDR1 is SGHRS and CDR2 is YFSETQ. This CDR3 has 14 residues. The CDR3 nucleotides are TGCGCCAGCAGCTTACAGGTGACTAACACTGAAGCTTTCTTT. Its translation: CASSLQVTNTEAFF.

A few counts support this clonotype. The rearrangement uses TRBV6-5 and TRBJ2-7; TRBD2 might be the D (5 bases). In germline, CDR1 is MNHEY, CDR2 SVGAGI. This CDR3 contains 14 residues. V was trimmed by 5 bases and J by 5 bases, leaving 16 bases between them. The CDR3 nucleotides are TGTGCCAGCAGTCCCCTGATCAACGGGAACGAGCAGTACTTC. It is translated as CASSPLINGNEQYF.

This clonotype has more than one count but fewer than ten. The V call is TRBV10-3, the J call TRBJ2-7; 9 bases line up with TRBD2. V trimming: 6 bases; J trimming: 2 bases; junction bases outside the gene matches: 5. The CDR3 extends over 14 amino acids. CDR1 is ENHRY, CDR2 SYGVKD, per germline. The DNA of the CDR3 is TGTGCCATCAGCGTAGCGGGGGTAGCCTACGAGCAGTACTTC. Its translation is CAISVAGVAYEQYF.

In this sample, this clonotype turned up many times. This sequence joins TRBV7-9 and TRBJ2-7; D assignment may be TRBD1 or TRBD2 (5 bases each). CDR1 and CDR2 (germline): SEHNR, FQNEAQ (reference sequence). This CDR3 has 14 residues. V was trimmed by 5 bases and J by 2 bases, leaving 13 bases between them. CDR3 region: CASSPRDGPYEQYF. DNA for the CDR3: TGTGCCAGCAGCCCCCGGGACGGTCCCTACGAGCAGTACTTC.

The rearrangement joins TRBV6-2 or TRBV6-3 to TRBJ2-7; 11 nucleotides line up with TRBD1. Per the germline V gene, CDR1 is MNHEY and CDR2 is SVGEGT. V lost 2 bases, J lost 6 bases, and 6 bases stayed unmatched. The CDR3 extends over 15 amino acids. CDR3 in amino acids: CASSYTGQGVGEQYV. The CDR3 DNA reads as TGTGCCAGCAGTTACACGGGACAGGGGGTCGGCGAGCAGTACGTC.

This chain uses TRBV29-1 with TRBJ2-7; 9 positions agree with TRBD1. The germline V gene encodes CDR1 SQVTM and CDR2 ANQGSEA. Germline trimming cut 7 bases from V and 6 bases from J; bases unmatched to any gene: 7. The CDR3 contains 12 residues. CDR3 bases: TGCAGCGCCGGGACAGGGCTCGGCGAGCAGTACTTC. Translating gives CSAGTGLGEQYF.

The chain links TRBV6-2 or TRBV6-3 to TRBJ2-1; 9 positions agree with TRBD2. This CDR3 has 15 amino acids. The ends lost 4 bases at V and 8 bases at J; junction bases unmatched: 9. Germline-derived CDR1 and CDR2 are MNHEY and SVGEGT. This CDR3 is CASSWWSSGEDEQFF. CDR3 sequence (DNA): TGTGCCAGCAGTTGGTGGTCTAGCGGGGAGGATGAGCAGTTCTTC.

This clonotype was picked up one time. This chain uses TRBV4-3 with TRBJ1-5; weak D call: TRBD1 (6 bases). This CDR3 comprises 15 residues. CDR1 LGHNA and CDR2 YSLEER come from the germline V gene. The V end lost 3 bases, the J end lost 6 bases, and 15 bases lay between the germline ends. The CDR3 coding sequence is TGCGCCAGCAGCCAGTCGAGGGGGATAAGTCAGCCCCAGCATTTT. Encoded protein: CASSQSRGISQPQHF.

This clonotype was seen more than once but under ten times. V usage is TRBV6-5 and J usage is TRBJ2-7, with D unclear. CDR3 length: 13 residues. In germline, CDR1 is MNHEY, CDR2 SVGAGI. V was cut by 6 bases and J by 2 bases, with 11 bases left in between. The chain's CDR3 is CASSPSRTYEQYF. The CDR3 DNA reads as TGTGCCAGCAGCCCATCTCGTACCTACGAGCAGTACTTC.

The J gene is TRBJ2-3, the V gene TRBV7-8; 9 nucleotides line up with TRBD1. Germline trimming cut 5 bases from V and 4 bases from J; bases unmatched to any gene: 7. The CDR3 totals 15 residues. Germline V lookup: CDR1 SGHVS, CDR2 FQNEAQ. This CDR3 reads CASSNRDRAADTQYF. In DNA form, the CDR3 reads TGTGCCAGCAGCAACCGGGACAGGGCTGCAGATACGCAGTATTTT.

This chain links TRBV11-2 with TRBJ2-1; no firm D call. Trimming pared 1 base from V and 2 bases from J, leaving 21 bases between. Germline CDR1 SGHAT, CDR2 FQNNGV. There are 19 residues in the CDR3. The CDR3 loop is CASSLGSSSPATPYNEQFF. In nucleotides, the CDR3 is TGTGCCAGCAGCTTAGGATCCTCTTCCCCCGCCACGCCCTACAATGAGCAGTTCTTC.

This sequence joins TRBV7-9 and TRBJ2-3, with D maybe TRBD2 (5 bases). V was shortened by 5 bases and J by 4 bases, with 16 bases between the two germline ends. This CDR3 has 15 amino acids. Looked up from germline, CDR1 is SEHNR and CDR2 is FQNEAQ (reference sequence). The CDR3 is CASSPSRGTADTQYF. The CDR3 nucleotides are TGTGCCAGCAGCCCGAGCCGGGGTACCGCAGATACGCAGTATTTT.

The rearrangement uses TRBV7-6 and TRBJ2-3; 12 bases align to TRBD2. Germline assignment: CDR1 SGHVS and CDR2 FNYEAQ. Trimming took 4 bases from V and 6 from J; bases not matched to a gene: 5. The CDR3 has 15 residues. The CDR3 protein is CASSSPSGGADTQYF. CDR3 bases: TGTGCCAGCAGCTCGCCTAGCGGGGGGGCGGATACGCAGTATTTT.